This T cell receptor beta chain was documented in a study of CD8+ T cells in alopecia areata. About the research overall: Each of the treated patients was given oral tofacitinib, 5 to 10 mg twice daily, for moderate-to-severe alopecia areata.

This clone was seen a handful of times. The germline gives CDR1 MNHEY, CDR2 SMNVEV (reference sequence). Trimming took 1 base from V and 6 from J; bases not matched to a gene: 8. This CDR3 is 15 amino acids long. Treatment denoted: oral pan-JAK inhibitor, 5-10 mg twice daily. It was from alopecia areata patients that lesional scalp punch biopsies and peripheral blood were collected. The authors extracted RNA and reverse transcribed it into cDNA as the sequencing template. Sequencing used immunoSEQ multiplex PCR; TCRdb keeps in-frame clones, though not all of them. This sample carries approximately 100,000 clones, 60% of them seen once, and the ten largest clones take about 17%.

The chain joins TRBV27 to TRBJ2-5, with 7 positions matching TRBD2. The material was CD8+ T cells sorted from blood, obtained at approximately week 60, from a patient treated with tofacitinib. The sequence was collected from a human donor with alopecia areata. Written as DNA, the CDR3 is TGTGCCAGCAGTTTATACACTAGCGAGGTTCAGACCCAGTACTTC. Its protein product is CASSLYTSEVQTQYF.